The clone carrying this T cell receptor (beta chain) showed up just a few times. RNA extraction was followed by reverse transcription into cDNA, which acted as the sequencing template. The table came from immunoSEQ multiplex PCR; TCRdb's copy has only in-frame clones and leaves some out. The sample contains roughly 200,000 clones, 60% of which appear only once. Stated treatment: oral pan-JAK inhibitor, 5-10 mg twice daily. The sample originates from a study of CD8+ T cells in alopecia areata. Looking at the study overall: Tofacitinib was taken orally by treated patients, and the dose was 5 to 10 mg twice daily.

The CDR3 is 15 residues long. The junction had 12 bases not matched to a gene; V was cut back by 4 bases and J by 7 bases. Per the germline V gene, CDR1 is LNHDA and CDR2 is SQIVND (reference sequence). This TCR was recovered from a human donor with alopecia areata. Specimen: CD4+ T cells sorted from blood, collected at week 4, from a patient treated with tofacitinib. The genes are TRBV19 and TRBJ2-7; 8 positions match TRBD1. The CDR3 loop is CASSTSRTDRGEQYF. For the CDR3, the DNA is TGTGCCAGTAGTACCTCCCGGACCGACAGGGGTGAGCAGTACTTC.